This TCR beta chain derives from a study of response to subunit inactivated influenza vaccine. The trim removed 5 bases at V and 3 bases at J, leaving 8 bases unmatched. The CDR3 has 16 amino acids. Germline-derived CDR1 and CDR2 are ENHRY and SYGVKD. This clonotype was seen just once. Its antigen is unidentified. Findings and caveats of the study: It was the authors' suggestion that each seasonal influenza vaccination recruits few new T cells.

In TCRdb, the RT-PCR reads were re-called with MiXCR into one record per CDR3 protein. The repertoire consists of about 650,000 distinct CDR3 sequences, with 15% to 18% occurring once and the leading ten covering approximately 10%. This receptor was taken from a middle-aged man who received an inactivated influenza vaccine. The V gene is TRBV10-3, the J gene TRBJ2-1; 9 bases match TRBD1. Material: PBMCs from blood, obtained roughly 13 days after vaccination. This CDR3 reads CAISSGTGIFYNEQFF. The CDR3 nucleotides are TGTGCCATCAGTTCCGGGACAGGGATCTTCTACAATGAGCAGTTCTTC.